One sample yielded the 4 T cell receptor beta chains listed below, sequenced in a study of blood T cell repertoires in COVID-19. The table came from immunoSEQ multiplex PCR; TCRdb's copy has only in-frame clones and leaves some out. The table records about 180,000 clones, around 90% of them present only once. The sample consisted of PBMCs or T cells enriched from blood (not recorded which). These receptors were obtained from a woman in her late teens or twenties who had recovered from COVID-19.

The chain couples TRBV11-2 to TRBJ1-1; possible D gene TRBD1, 6 bases. The V gene's germline CDR1 is SGHAT and CDR2 FQNNGV. The ends were cut back, 5 bases at V and 0 bases at J, with 16 bases in the middle. The CDR3 is 16 residues long. The CDR3 region is CASSPRQGWMNTEAFF. Written as DNA, the CDR3 is TGTGCCAGCAGCCCCCGGCAGGGGTGGATGAACACTGAAGCTTTCTTT.

This chain links TRBV27 with TRBJ1-6, with D possibly being TRBD1 (5 bases). The germline V gene has CDR1 MNHEY and CDR2 SMNVEV (reference sequence). Between the trimmed V and J ends, which lost 7 bases and 5 bases, there was a span of 9 bases. The CDR3 contains 13 residues. The CDR3 protein is CASTRQHNSPLHF. The CDR3 DNA reads TGTGCCAGCACCAGACAGCATAATTCACCCCTCCACTTT.

V gene TRBV19 combines with J gene TRBJ2-1; no clear D. CDR1 and CDR2 (germline): LNHDA, SQIVND (reference sequence). The V end was cut by 0 bases, the J end by 0 bases, with 6 bases between. The CDR3 is 15 residues long. CDR3 amino acids: CASSIERSSYNEQFF. CDR3 nucleotides: TGTGCCAGTAGTATAGAACGGAGCTCCTACAATGAGCAGTTCTTC.

The chain links TRBV3-1 (or the pseudogene TRBV3-2) to TRBJ2-2, with unresolved D. The CDR3 runs 13 residues. Germline CDR1 is LGHDT and CDR2 is YNNKEL (reference sequence). Trimming cost V 7 bases and J 3 bases, with 9 bases left between them. In DNA, the CDR3 is TGTGCCAGCAAATCGTTCGACACCGGGGAGCTGTTTTTT. This sequence encodes CASKSFDTGELFF.